These 8 T cell receptor beta chains came from one sample sequenced in a study of T cell responses to AZD1222 COVID-19 vaccine (dated by TCRdb to the early 2020s). To prepare the library, the immunoSEQ multiplex PCR assay was applied. TCRdb took over this immuneACCESS table, retaining in-frame rearrangements with V and J assigned. Such tables are incomplete; in checked studies, under half of the missing clones stem from an unresolved V gene, and the remainder is unexplained. The sample table holds about 130,000 clones, of which about four fifths were seen once. In total, the top ten clones hold about 4% of the sample. The sample's time point label, in plain terms: baseline before first vaccination. The specimen comprised peripheral blood, sampled on day 0 of AZD1222 vaccination. These receptors all stem from an adult in good health.

The chain combines TRBV19 with TRBJ1-1, with D unresolved. The CDR3 sequence is 14 residues long. V was shortened by 0 bases and J by 8 bases, with 13 bases between the two germline ends. The germline gives CDR1 LNHDA, CDR2 SQIVND (reference sequence). CDR3 nucleotide sequence: TGTGCCAGTAGTATAGATCGTGGCAGCCTAGAAGCTTTCTTT. Amino acids: CASSIDRGSLEAFF.

The CDR3 DNA sequence: TGTGCCAGCTCACCCCCCTCCTCCTACGAGCAGTACTTC. Encoded protein: CASSPPSSYEQYF. The gene calls are TRBV18 and TRBJ2-7; D uncertain. CDR1 and CDR2 from the germline V gene are KGHSH and LQKENI. CDR3 size: 13 residues. V was shortened by 3 bases and J by 0 bases, with 6 bases between the two germline ends.

The chain is built from TRBV3-1 (or the pseudogene TRBV3-2) and TRBJ1-5; D possibly corresponds to TRBD1 (5 bases). The length of the CDR3 is 13 residues. Trimming removed 4 bases from V and 4 bases from J, with 8 bases in between. Germline V gene lookup returns CDR1 LGHDT and CDR2 YNNKEL (reference sequence). In DNA form, the CDR3 reads TGTGCCAGCAGCCCCGGGGGTAATCAGCCCCAGCATTTT. It specifies CASSPGGNQPQHF.

CDR3 bases: TGTGCCAGCAGCCAGAGCGACTATGGCTACACCTTC. Protein: CASSQSDYGYTF. The chain joins TRBV3-1 (or the pseudogene TRBV3-2) to TRBJ1-2, with D hard to call. Germline assignment: CDR1 LGHDT and CDR2 YNNKEL (reference sequence). The CDR3 totals 12 residues. The V and J ends lost 3 bases and 3 bases respectively, with 5 bases between them.

The chain is built from TRBV5-1 and TRBJ1-2, with D uncertain. V gave up 4 bases and J gave up 3 bases, with 13 bases separating them. The germline V gene encodes CDR1 SGHRS and CDR2 YFSETQ. This CDR3 comprises 14 residues. This CDR3 reads CASSTAAGDYGYTF. In nucleotides, the CDR3 is TGCGCCAGCAGCACAGCGGCGGGTGACTATGGCTACACCTTC. Complete variable domain (other parts from reference TRBV5-1 and TRBJ1-2): KAGVTQTPRYLIKTRGQQVTLSCSPISGHRSVSWYQQTPGQGLQFLFEYFSETQRNKGNFPGRFSGRQFSNSRSEMNVSTLELGDSALYLCASSTAAGDYGYTFGSGTRLTVV.

The V call is TRBV7-3, the J call TRBJ2-1, with unresolved D. Germline-derived CDR1 and CDR2 are SGHTA and FQGTGA. This CDR3 has 14 amino acids. Trimming shortened V by 4 bases and J by 2 bases, and 9 bases separated the two germline ends. The CDR3 region has the DNA TGTGCCAGCAGCTCCTCCGGCCCCTACAATGAGCAGTTCTTC. Its protein is CASSSSGPYNEQFF.

The genes are TRBV5-1 and TRBJ2-5; either TRBD1 or TRBD2 may fit D (6 bases each). CDR3 size: 16 residues. V dropped 4 bases and J dropped 2 bases, with 18 bases sitting between them. Germline V gives CDR1 SGHRS, CDR2 YFSETQ. The CDR3 protein is CASSATGRGRQETQYF. In nucleotides, the CDR3 is TGCGCCAGCAGCGCTACAGGGCGGGGAAGGCAAGAGACCCAGTACTTC.

The DNA of the CDR3 is TGTGCCAGTACGCAACCCAAACTCAGGGGAGGTAACTATGGCTACACCTTC. Protein product: CASTQPKLRGGNYGYTF. The chain links TRBV19 to TRBJ1-2, with a tentative D call TRBD1 (6 bases). The CDR3 is made up of 17 amino acids. Between the trimmed V and J ends, which lost 7 bases and 1 base, there was a span of 22 bases. Germline V gene data show CDR1 as LNHDA and CDR2 as SQIVND (reference sequence).